Following are 24 T cell receptor beta chains from one sample sequenced in a study of T cell clusters in autoimmune cytopenias. TRB rearrangements were amplified by touch-down multiplex PCR with mixed TRB-A/B primers. One entry per CDR3 protein, without DNA, is what TCRdb gives after re-calling the multiplex PCR reads. This sample carries about 12,000 distinct CDR3 sequences, with about 3.1% going to the ten biggest clones. Each sample's input was approximately 0.25 ug genomic DNA, some 34,000 genome equivalents. These data also featured in a second study, about T cell repertoires in aging, cancer and after chemotherapy.

Material for sequencing was peripheral blood. The receptors come from a human donor in good health.

This rearrangement joins TRBV19 to TRBJ1-1; TCRdb selects TRBD1, and the lack of DNA leaves this call unchecked. There are 14 residues in the CDR3. Germline assignment: CDR1 LNHDA and CDR2 SQIVND (reference sequence). The CDR3 spells CASSMRGETTEAFF.

By frequency, this clonotype registers medium-sized. The chain links TRBV19 to TRBJ2-2; there is no DNA to check the TCRdb D call of TRBD2. Germline values: CDR1 LNHDA, CDR2 SQIVND (reference sequence). The CDR3 totals 15 residues. The CDR3 loop is CASSGGAWDTGELFF.

By frequency, this clonotype is medium-sized (0.01 to 0.1%). The gene calls are TRBV6-5 and TRBJ2-7; there is no DNA to check the TCRdb D call of TRBD2. Germline CDR1 is MNHEY and CDR2 is SVGAGI. This CDR3 spans 16 amino acids. The CDR3 sequence is CASSEETSGGLYEQYF.

This clonotype is deemed medium-sized (0.01 to 0.1%) by its frequency. V gene TRBV11-1 combines with J gene TRBJ1-6; TCRdb gives TRBD1 as the D gene, but with no DNA this cannot be confirmed. This CDR3 is built from 14 residues. CDR1 is SGHAT and CDR2 is FQDESV in the germline V gene (reference sequence). This CDR3 is CASSLGQASSPLHF.

The CDR3 reads CASSHGTSGVGEQYF. The chain combines TRBV7-3 with TRBJ2-7; TCRdb returns TRBD2, unconfirmable since there is no DNA. The CDR3 is made up of 15 amino acids. Germline V gene lookup returns CDR1 SGHTA and CDR2 FQGTGA.

The chain recombines TRBV4-1 with TRBJ2-7; the TCRdb D gene call, TRBD1, has no DNA to confirm it. The CDR3 is 16 amino acids. Germline-derived CDR1 and CDR2 are MGHRA and YSYEKL. The CDR3 loop is CASSQEAGTPGNEQYF.

In terms of frequency, this clonotype is medium-sized (0.01 to 0.1%). The chain carries TRBV7-2 and TRBJ1-2; the D call from TCRdb, TRBD1, cannot be confirmed without DNA. The CDR3 contains 15 residues. CDR1 SGHTA and CDR2 FQGNSA come from the germline V gene. This CDR3 is CASSLVAGGDFGYTF.

The chain joins TRBV29-1 to TRBJ2-3; TCRdb returns TRBD1, unconfirmable since there is no DNA. Germline V gives CDR1 SQVTM, CDR2 ANQGSEA. The CDR3 sequence is 15 residues long. The chain's CDR3 is CSVEGQGWTTDTQYF.

This clonotype is medium-sized by frequency. The chain is built from TRBV7-2 and TRBJ2-3; as DNA is missing, the TRBD2 call by TCRdb cannot be tested. The CDR3 is made up of 15 amino acids. Germline lookup yields CDR1 SGHTA and CDR2 FQGNSA. This CDR3 is CASSGPGLSTDTQYF.

The V gene is TRBV20-1, the J gene TRBJ1-1; the D call from TCRdb, TRBD1, cannot be confirmed without DNA. The germline CDR1 and CDR2 sequences are DFQATT and SNEGSKA (reference sequence). The CDR3 contains 16 residues. CDR3 sequence: CSARGVRTGRGTEAFF.

V is TRBV5-1 and J is TRBJ1-1; TCRdb's D gene call, TRBD1, goes unchecked for lack of DNA. Per the germline V gene, CDR1 is SGHRS and CDR2 is YFSETQ. This CDR3 comprises 15 residues. CDR3 region: CASSLQGQGGTEAFF.

The rearrangement links TRBV11-1 to TRBJ2-1; TCRdb calls TRBD1, which cannot be checked without DNA. Germline V gene lookup returns CDR1 SGHAT and CDR2 FQDESV (reference sequence). The CDR3 has 19 amino acids. This CDR3 is CASIPPGPRILSSYNEQFF.

This chain connects TRBV6-2 or TRBV6-3 to TRBJ1-5; TCRdb's assignment of TRBD1 cannot be checked, as there is no DNA. This CDR3 comprises 16 residues. In germline, CDR1 is MNHEY, CDR2 SVGEGT. The CDR3 loop is CASSYWGQGLNQPQHF.

The J gene is TRBJ2-5, the V gene TRBV15; lacking DNA, the TRBD1 call made by TCRdb goes unchecked. The CDR3 totals 15 residues. Germline V CDR1 and CDR2: LNHNV, YYDKDF (reference sequence). CDR3 region: CATSRGEGTQETQYF.

The J gene is TRBJ2-5, the V gene TRBV5-6; the D call of TRBD2 rests on TCRdb alone, since no DNA is present to check it. The CDR3 has 14 amino acids. Germline lookup yields CDR1 SGHDT and CDR2 YYEEEE. The CDR3 loop reads CASSPTSEQETQYF.

The rearrangement links TRBV6-5 to TRBJ1-6; TCRdb's D call of TRBD1 is untestable without DNA. This CDR3 spans 14 amino acids. The germline CDR1 and CDR2 sequences are MNHEY and SVGAGI. CDR3: CASTPGTGNSPLHF.

This clonotype is classed as medium-sized by frequency. The rearrangement links TRBV7-2 to TRBJ2-1; TCRdb reports TRBD1, a call that lacks DNA to check it against. This CDR3 comprises 15 residues. Germline CDR1 reads SGHTA; CDR2 reads FQGNSA. The CDR3 reads CASSPPGSAHNEQFF.

The rearrangement uses TRBV12-3 or TRBV12-4 and TRBJ1-1; lacking DNA, the TRBD1 call made by TCRdb goes unchecked. This CDR3 contains 15 residues. The CDR3 here is CASSPPGQGNTEAFF.

This chain links TRBV6-2 or TRBV6-3 with TRBJ1-5; TCRdb reports TRBD1, a call that lacks DNA to check it against. CDR3 length: 14 residues. Germline V gene lookup returns CDR1 MNHEY and CDR2 SVGEGT. The CDR3 sequence: CASTLTGGYQPQHF.

The rearrangement joins TRBV11-2 to TRBJ2-1. The CDR3 covers 11 residues. The germline CDR1 and CDR2 sequences are SGHAT and FQNNGV. Here the CDR3 reads CASSFAFEQFF.

The chain joins TRBV2 to TRBJ1-1; TCRdb lists TRBD1, though no DNA is available to test this call. Germline loops: CDR1 SNHLY, CDR2 FYNNEI. This CDR3 contains 13 residues. CDR3 residues: CASRQGSRTEAFF. The complete variable domain, with remaining parts taken from reference TRBV2 and TRBJ1-1, reads EPEVTQTPSHQVTQMGQEVILRCVPISNHLYFYWYRQILGQKVEFLVSFYNNEISEKSEIFDDQFSVERPDGSNFTLKIRSTKLEDSAMYFCASRQGSRTEAFFGQGTRLTVV.

This clonotype is identified as medium-sized from frequency. The rearrangement uses TRBV20-1 and TRBJ2-1; there is no DNA to check the TCRdb D call of TRBD2. The CDR3 has 14 residues. CDR1 DFQATT and CDR2 SNEGSKA come from the germline V gene (reference sequence). CDR3 amino acids: CRGIRLRRNNEQFF.

Considering frequency, this clonotype is medium-sized. The genes are TRBV30 and TRBJ1-2. Germline CDR1 and CDR2: GTSNPN and SVGIG (reference sequence). The CDR3 is 14 amino acids. CDR3 in amino acids: CAWTTHAGSYGYTF. The whole variable domain, remainder taken from reference TRBV30 and TRBJ1-2, is SQTIHQWPATLVQPVGSPLSLECTVEGTSNPNLYWYRQAAGRGLQLLFYSVGIGQISSEVPQNLSASRPQDRQFILSSKKLLLSDSGFYLCAWTTHAGSYGYTFGSGTRLTVV.

The chain is built from TRBV28 and TRBJ1-3; TCRdb's assignment of TRBD1 cannot be checked, as there is no DNA. The CDR3 spans 15 residues. Germline V gene sequence: CDR1 MDHEN, CDR2 SYDVKM. The chain's CDR3 is CASSLTSGVENTIYF.